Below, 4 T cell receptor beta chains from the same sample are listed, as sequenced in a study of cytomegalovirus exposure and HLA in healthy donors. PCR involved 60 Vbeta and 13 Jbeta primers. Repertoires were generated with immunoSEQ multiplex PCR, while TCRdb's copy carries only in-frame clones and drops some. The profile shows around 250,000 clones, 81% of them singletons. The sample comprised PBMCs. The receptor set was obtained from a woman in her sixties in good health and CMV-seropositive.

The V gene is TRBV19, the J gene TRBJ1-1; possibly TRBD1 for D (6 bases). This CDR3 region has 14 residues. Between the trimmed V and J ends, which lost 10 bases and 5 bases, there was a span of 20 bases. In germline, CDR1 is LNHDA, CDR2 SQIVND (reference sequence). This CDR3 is CATTRGQGITEAFF. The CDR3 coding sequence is TGTGCCACCACGAGGGGCCAGGGGATAACTGAAGCTTTCTTT.

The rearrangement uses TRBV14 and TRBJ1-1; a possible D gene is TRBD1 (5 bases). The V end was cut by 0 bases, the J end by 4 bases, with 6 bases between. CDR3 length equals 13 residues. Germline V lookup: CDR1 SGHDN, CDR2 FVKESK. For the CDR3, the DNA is TGTGCCAGCAGCCAAGAGCAGGGCACTGAAGCTTTCTTT. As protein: CASSQEQGTEAFF.

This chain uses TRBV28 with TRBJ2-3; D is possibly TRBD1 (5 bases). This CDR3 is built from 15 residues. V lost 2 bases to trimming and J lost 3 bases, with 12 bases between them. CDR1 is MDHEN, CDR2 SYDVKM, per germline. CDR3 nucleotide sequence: TGTGCCAGCAGTTTAGGTTCAGGGAAAACAGATACGCAGTATTTT. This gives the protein CASSLGSGKTDTQYF.

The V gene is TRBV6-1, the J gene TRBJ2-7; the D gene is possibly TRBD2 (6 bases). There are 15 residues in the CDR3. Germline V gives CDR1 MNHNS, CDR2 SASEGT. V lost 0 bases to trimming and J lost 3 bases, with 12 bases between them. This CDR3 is CASSEAGGMDYEQYF. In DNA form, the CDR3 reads TGTGCCAGCAGTGAAGCGGGCGGGATGGACTACGAGCAGTACTTC.